These 25 T cell receptor beta chains came from one sample sequenced in a study of T cells in Graves' hyperthyroidism and ophthalmopathy. Amplification of TCR beta CDR3 regions was performed using RNA transcripts as template. In the first-round RT-PCR of the TCR CDR3, the HTBI primer set was used. TCRdb independently ran MiXCR on the multiplex PCR reads; one entry per CDR3 protein. This sample has 650,000 to 800,000 distinct CDR3 sequences, with 45% found just once. The specimen was peripheral blood or thyroid tissue (not recorded which). The receptor source for this set is an adult man with Graves' disease, either hyperthyroidism or ophthalmopathy (not recorded which).

A single count supports this clonotype. A junction end diverges from the germline sequence, so it may reflect a read error. This chain joins TRBV7-8 and TRBJ2-7; 9 bases match TRBD2. Germline-derived CDR1 and CDR2 are SGHVS and FQNEAQ. The CDR3 loop spans 15 amino acids. CDR3 protein: CASGLVNLAGNEQYF. CDR3 DNA sequence: TGTGCCAGCGGCTTAGTGAATCTAGCGGGAAACGAGCAGTACTTC.

This sequence joins TRBV7-2 and TRBJ1-3, with D uncertain. Germline values: CDR1 SGHTA, CDR2 FQGNSA. The V end lost 3 bases, the J end lost 0 bases, and 15 bases lay between the germline ends. CDR3 length: 17 residues. The CDR3 reads CASSLVDAGSSGNTIYF. The CDR3 nucleotides are TGTGCCAGCAGCTTGGTGGATGCGGGGAGCTCTGGAAACACCATATATTTT.

The rearrangement links TRBV5-1 to TRBJ1-6; the match to TRBD1 covers 8 bases. Trimming took 4 bases from V and 0 from J; bases not matched to a gene: 3. The CDR3 runs 16 residues. CDR1 SGHRS and CDR2 YFSETQ come from the germline V gene. The CDR3 protein is CASSIGQGSYNSPLHF. Written as DNA, the CDR3 is TGCGCCAGCAGCATTGGACAGGGCTCCTATAATTCACCCCTCCACTTT. The complete variable domain, with remaining parts taken from reference TRBV5-1 and TRBJ1-6, reads KAGVTQTPRYLIKTRGQQVTLSCSPISGHRSVSWYQQTPGQGLQFLFEYFSETQRNKGNFPGRFSGRQFSNSRSEMNVSTLELGDSALYLCASSIGQGSYNSPLHFGNGTRLTVT.

This clonotype was seen repeatedly, ten times or more. The rearrangement joins TRBV7-2 to TRBJ1-1; D not certain. The CDR3 runs to 14 residues. Germline loops: CDR1 SGHTA, CDR2 FQGNSA. Between the trimmed V and J ends, which lost 0 bases and 5 bases, there was a span of 10 bases. The CDR3 loop reads CASSLARELTEAFF. DNA for the CDR3: TGTGCCAGCAGCTTAGCGCGGGAGCTGACTGAAGCTTTCTTT. The full variable domain, rest sourced from reference TRBV7-2 and TRBJ1-1, is GAGVSQSPSNKVTEKGKDVELRCDPISGHTALYWYRQSLGQGLEFLIYFQGNSAPDKSGLPSDRFSAERTGGSVSTLTIQRTQQEDSAVYLCASSLARELTEAFFGQGTRLTVV.

The chain recombines TRBV7-9 with TRBJ2-5; D might be TRBD2 (7 bases). The V gene lost 5 bases and the J gene lost 5 bases, with 15 bases spanning the gap. In germline, CDR1 is SEHNR, CDR2 FQNEAQ (reference sequence). The CDR3 loop spans 14 amino acids. The CDR3 spells CASSGGALYETQYF. The CDR3 DNA is TGTGCCAGCAGCGGGGGGGCCCTTTATGAGACCCAGTACTTC. Together with reference TRBV7-9 and TRBJ2-5, the CDR3 gives the full variable domain: DTGVSQNPRHKITKRGQNVTFRCDPISEHNRLYWYRQTLGQGPEFLTYFQNEAQLEKSRLLSDRFSAERPKGSFSTLEIQRTEQGDSAMYLCASSGGALYETQYFGPGTRLLVL.

The V and J genes are TRBV2 and TRBJ1-1, with 8 bases that match TRBD1. CDR1 is SNHLY and CDR2 is FYNNEI in the germline V gene. The CDR3 length is 13 residues. V gave up 4 bases and J gave up 5 bases; unmatched junction bases: 3. The CDR3 protein is CASSGNRGTEAFF. CDR3 sequence (DNA): TGTGCCAGCAGTGGGAACAGGGGGACTGAAGCTTTCTTT.

The V gene is TRBV12-3 or TRBV12-4, the J gene TRBJ1-2, with D hard to call. The CDR3 contains 14 residues. V was shortened by 6 bases and J by 0 bases, with 11 bases between the two germline ends. CDR3: CASSLSGSNYGYTF. In DNA form, the CDR3 reads TGTGCCAGCAGCCTGTCTGGTTCTAACTATGGCTACACCTTC.

This chain uses TRBV29-1 with TRBJ1-1; weak D call: TRBD1 (6 bases). Germline loops: CDR1 SQVTM, CDR2 ANQGSEA. The CDR3 consists of 13 residues. V was cut by 7 bases and J by 6 bases, with 18 bases left in between. CDR3: CSGTMTGISEAFF. The DNA for the CDR3 is TGCAGCGGGACAATGACAGGAATCTCTGAAGCTTTCTTT.

This clonotype appeared many times. The V gene is TRBV2, the J gene TRBJ1-4; the D gene is possibly TRBD1 (5 bases). The ends were cut back, 7 bases at V and 6 bases at J, with 15 bases in the middle. The germline CDR1 and CDR2 sequences are SNHLY and FYNNEI. This CDR3 is 14 amino acids long. CDR3 region: CASNTQGLDEKLFF. DNA of the CDR3: TGTGCCAGCAATACTCAGGGTCTCGATGAAAAACTGTTTTTT.

This clonotype was seen a few times. The chain recombines TRBV12-3 or TRBV12-4 with TRBJ1-1; TRBD1 is a possible D gene (6 bases). This CDR3 is built from 15 residues. V lost 6 bases and J 5 bases, leaving 19 bases between the germline ends. The CDR3 sequence is CASSDDWGRGTEAFF. The CDR3 DNA follows: TGTGCCAGCAGCGACGACTGGGGGAGGGGGACTGAAGCTTTCTTT.

This chain joins TRBV2 and TRBJ2-7; a weak D match, TRBD1 (6 bases). The CDR3 spans 15 residues. CDR1 is SNHLY and CDR2 is FYNNEI in the germline V gene. V dropped 5 bases and J dropped 3 bases, with 17 bases sitting between them. The CDR3 DNA sequence: TGTGCCAGCAGTCGGACAGCGGAGAAAATCTACGAGCAGTACTTC. Encoded protein: CASSRTAEKIYEQYF.

This clonotype was observed many times. The chain employs TRBV20-1 and TRBJ1-1; 7 bases map to TRBD1. Germline lookup yields CDR1 DFQATT and CDR2 SNEGSKA (reference sequence). The V segment lost 5 bases and the J segment 1 base; nucleotides outside the gene matches: 1. CDR3 length: 12 amino acids. The CDR3 DNA sequence: TGCAGTGCTCGGGACAGGAACACTGAAGCTTTCTTT. As protein: CSARDRNTEAFF.

The V gene is TRBV5-6, the J gene TRBJ2-7, with D perhaps TRBD1 or TRBD2 (6 bases each). V gave up 0 bases and J gave up 2 bases, with 12 bases separating them. Germline V gene data show CDR1 as SGHDT and CDR2 as YYEEEE. The CDR3 consists of 15 residues. In DNA, the CDR3 is TGTGCCAGCAGCTTGGTTAGGGGGGTAGCCTACGAGCAGTACTTC. It specifies CASSLVRGVAYEQYF.

As concerns this clonotype: A much more abundant neighbour one base away suggests this may be a read error. The chain has TRBV7-8 and TRBJ1-5, with unresolved D. Looked up from germline, CDR1 is SGHVS and CDR2 is FQNEAQ. The V and J ends lost 10 bases and 5 bases respectively, with 15 bases between them. CDR3 length: 13 residues. Written as DNA, the CDR3 is TGTGCCATCAGTGGTAATTCCGATCAGCCCCAGCATTTT. Protein sequence: CAISGNSDQPQHF.

V gene TRBV15 combines with J gene TRBJ2-7; TRBD2 agrees at 8 bases. The CDR3 totals 14 residues. Germline-derived CDR1 and CDR2 are LNHNV and YYDKDF (reference sequence). V trimming: 1 base; J trimming: 2 bases; junction bases outside the gene matches: 1. CDR3 DNA: TGTGCCACCAGCAGAGCGGGAGGGCCCTACGAGCAGTACTTC. It encodes CATSRAGGPYEQYF.

This clonotype was seen ten or more times. This chain joins TRBV19 and TRBJ1-5; D is unresolved. V gave up 8 bases and J gave up 5 bases, with 19 bases separating them. The CDR3 contains 15 residues. The germline V gene encodes CDR1 LNHDA and CDR2 SQIVND (reference sequence). The CDR3 DNA follows: TGTGCCAGTGCGCCGCGGCGTGAGGGCTATCAGCCCCAGCATTTT. It translates to CASAPRREGYQPQHF.

The chain uses TRBV7-9 and TRBJ2-7, with D uncertain. Between the trimmed V and J ends, which lost 1 base and 3 bases, there was a span of 10 bases. Germline-derived CDR1 and CDR2 are SEHNR and FQNEAQ (reference sequence). There are 14 residues in the CDR3. The CDR3 is CASSLDPWHYEQYF. In nucleotides, the CDR3 is TGTGCCAGCAGCTTAGATCCGTGGCACTACGAGCAGTACTTC.

This clonotype showed up just a few times. This chain connects TRBV29-1 to TRBJ1-4; a weak D match, TRBD1 (5 bases). Trimming shortened V by 6 bases and J by 3 bases, and 14 bases separated the two germline ends. The length of the CDR3 is 14 residues. The V gene's germline CDR1 is SQVTM and CDR2 ANQGSEA. CDR3 nucleotide sequence: TGCAGCGTGGCTCTAGGGGCCTCTAATGAAAAACTGTTTTTT. Protein sequence: CSVALGASNEKLFF. The variable domain in full, completed from reference TRBV29-1 and TRBJ1-4, reads SAVISQKPSRDICQRGTSLTIQCQVDSQVTMMFWYRQQPGQSLTLIATANQGSEATYESGFVIDKFPISRPNLTFSTLTVSNMSPEDSSIYLCSVALGASNEKLFFGSGTQLSVL.

This chain links TRBV12-3 or TRBV12-4 with TRBJ1-5; a possible D gene is TRBD1 (5 bases). This CDR3 is built from 15 residues. Deletions cut 3 bases from V and 9 bases from J, with 18 bases between. Written as DNA, the CDR3 is TGTGCCAGCAGTTTCCGGGGACCCGGCAAGTGGCCCCAGCATTTT. It is translated as CASSFRGPGKWPQHF.

This clonotype was seen more than once but under ten times. The chain is built from TRBV5-1 and TRBJ2-7; 9 nucleotides agree with TRBD2. Germline CDR1 reads SGHRS; CDR2 reads YFSETQ. V shed 5 bases and J 6 bases; nucleotides not matched to a gene: 6. The CDR3 sequence is 13 residues long. This CDR3 is CASRGGRAAEQYF. As DNA, the CDR3 is TGCGCCAGCAGAGGCGGGAGGGCCGCCGAGCAGTACTTC.

Only one count was recorded for this clonotype. The rearrangement links TRBV6-1 to TRBJ2-7; D not certain. The CDR3 extends over 16 amino acids. Germline CDR1 reads MNHNS; CDR2 reads SASEGT. Trimming cost V 1 base and J 0 bases, with 13 bases left between them. The CDR3 loop reads CASSEGVRSSSYEQYF. The DNA for the CDR3 is TGTGCCAGCAGTGAAGGAGTTAGGTCAAGCTCCTACGAGCAGTACTTC.

CDR3 in DNA: TGTGCCAGCAGCTTAGACCAGGGACGCTACGAGCAGTACTTC. Translated, it gives CASSLDQGRYEQYF. The chain links TRBV7-9 to TRBJ2-7; D is perhaps TRBD1 or TRBD2 (5 bases each). Germline CDR1 and CDR2: SEHNR and FQNEAQ (reference sequence). V shed 1 base and J shed 3 bases, with 10 bases lying between them. The CDR3 covers 14 residues.

The rearrangement joins TRBV20-1 to TRBJ1-2; 8 nucleotides line up with TRBD1. The CDR3 consists of 13 residues. Germline V gene lookup returns CDR1 DFQATT and CDR2 SNEGSKA (reference sequence). V gave up 6 bases and J gave up 3 bases; unmatched junction bases: 6. The CDR3 nucleotides are TGCAGTGCACAGGGGGGGAAAGACTATGGCTACACCTTC. Protein sequence: CSAQGGKDYGYTF.

The gene calls are TRBV7-9 and TRBJ2-7; maybe TRBD1 (6 bases). The V gene's germline CDR1 is SEHNR and CDR2 FQNEAQ (reference sequence). Trimming cost V 5 bases and J 3 bases, with 11 bases left between them. The CDR3 contains 13 residues. The CDR3 bases are TGTGCCAGCAGCAGTACAGGGAACTACGAGCAGTACTTC. This translates into CASSSTGNYEQYF.

This clonotype was counted only a few times. DNA of the CDR3: TGTGCCAGCAGCTTGGACTACAGGGGGAATTCACCCCTCCACTTT. Its translation is CASSLDYRGNSPLHF. The rearrangement joins TRBV7-3 to TRBJ1-6; 8 bases map to TRBD1. This CDR3 contains 15 residues. Germline V gives CDR1 SGHTA, CDR2 FQGTGA. The J segment lost 7 bases and the V segment lost 3 bases, leaving 5 bases of the junction unmatched.